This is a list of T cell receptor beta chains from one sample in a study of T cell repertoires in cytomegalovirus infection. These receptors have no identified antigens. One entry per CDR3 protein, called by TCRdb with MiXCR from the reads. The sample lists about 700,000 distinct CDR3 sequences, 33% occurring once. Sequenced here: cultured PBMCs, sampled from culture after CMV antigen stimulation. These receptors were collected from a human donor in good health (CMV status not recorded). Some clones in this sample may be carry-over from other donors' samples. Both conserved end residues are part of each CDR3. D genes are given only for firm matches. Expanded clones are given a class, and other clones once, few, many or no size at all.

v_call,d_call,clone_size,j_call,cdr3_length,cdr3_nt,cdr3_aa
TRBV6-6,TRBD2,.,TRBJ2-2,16,TGTGCCAGCAGTTCCCCGGGGGGGAGGGGTGGCGGGGAGCTGTTTTTT,CASSSPGGRGGGELFF
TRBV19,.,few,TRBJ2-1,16,TGTGCCAGTAGTTCCCCTCAGGGGGGGGTTAACAATGAGCAGTTCTTC,CASSSPQGGVNNEQFF
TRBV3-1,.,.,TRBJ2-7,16,TGTGCCAGCAGCGGGCGGAGGGGCAGGTCGTCCTACGAGCAGTACTTC,CASSGRRGRSSYEQYF
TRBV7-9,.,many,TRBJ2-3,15,TGTGCCAGCAGCTTAAGAAGGGTTAGCACAGATACGCAGTATTTT,CASSLRRVSTDTQYF
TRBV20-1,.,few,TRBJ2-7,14,TGCAGTGCTAGAGAGGCCAGGGAGACCTACGAGCAGTACTTC,CSAREARETYEQYF
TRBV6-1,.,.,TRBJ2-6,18,TGTGCCAGCAGTGAAATGGGGGCCGGTCTCTCTGGGGCCAACGTCCTGACTTTC,CASSEMGAGLSGANVLTF
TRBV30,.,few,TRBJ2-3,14,TGTGCCTGGATAAATCGGGGTAGGCCCGATACGCAGTATTTT,CAWINRGRPDTQYF
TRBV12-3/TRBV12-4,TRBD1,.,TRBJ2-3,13,TGTGCCAGCCAGACAGGGTTAAAGGATACGCAGTATTTT,CASQTGLKDTQYF
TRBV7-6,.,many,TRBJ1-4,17,TGTGCCAGCAGCTTAGCGGGGGCTTTCCCGCCGAAGGAAAAACTGTTTTTT,CASSLAGAFPPKEKLFF
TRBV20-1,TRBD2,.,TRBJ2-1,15,TGCAGTGCCGATGGGACTAGCGGGAGAGTCGATGAGCAGTTCTTC,CSADGTSGRVDEQFF
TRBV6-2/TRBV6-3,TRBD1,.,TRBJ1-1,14,TGTGCCAGCAGCCTCCTGACAGGGGCCTCTGAAGCTTTCTTT,CASSLLTGASEAFF
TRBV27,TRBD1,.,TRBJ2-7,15,TGTGCCAGCAGTTTGAGCATCGGACAGGGCTACGAGCAGTACTTC,CASSLSIGQGYEQYF
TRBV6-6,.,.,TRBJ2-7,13,TGTGCCAGCCTGGACAGTAGCTCCTACGAGCAGTACTTC,CASLDSSSYEQYF
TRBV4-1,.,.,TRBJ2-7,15,TGCGCCAGCAGCCAAGATCCAGGGGCGCAGAACGAGCAGTACTTC,CASSQDPGAQNEQYF
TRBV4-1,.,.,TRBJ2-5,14,TGCGCCAGCAGCCAGACCACTAGGGGGGAGACCCAGTACTTC,CASSQTTRGETQYF
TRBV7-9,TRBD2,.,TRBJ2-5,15,TGTGCCAGCAGCTTAGGATGGGCGGGAGCAGAGACCCAGTACTTC,CASSLGWAGAETQYF
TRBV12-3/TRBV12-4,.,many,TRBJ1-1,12,TGTGCCAGCAGCCCCCGCCACACTGAAGCTTTCTTT,CASSPRHTEAFF
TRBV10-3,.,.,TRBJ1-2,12,TGTGCCACGGGGAGGGTCTCGGATGGCTACACCTTC,CATGRVSDGYTF
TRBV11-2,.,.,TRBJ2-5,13,TGTGCCAGCAGTTACCAGGGTGCTGAGACCCAGTACTTC,CASSYQGAETQYF
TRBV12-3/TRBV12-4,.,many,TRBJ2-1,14,TGTGCCAGCAGTCTCACCGGAACAGTTAATGAGCAGTTCTTC,CASSLTGTVNEQFF
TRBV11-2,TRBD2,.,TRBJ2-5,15,TGTGCCAGCAGCTCGTCTAGCGGGAGATTAGAGACCCAGTACTTC,CASSSSSGRLETQYF
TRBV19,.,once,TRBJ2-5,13,TGTGCCAGTAGCCGCACCACGGGTGGGACCCAGTACTTC,CASSRTTGGTQYF
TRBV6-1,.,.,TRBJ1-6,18,TGTGCCAGCAGTGAAGGGCCCATCCAGATAACTTGGAATTCACCCCTCCACTTT,CASSEGPIQITWNSPLHF
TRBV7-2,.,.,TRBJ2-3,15,TGTGCCAGCAGCTTACTGACACCTAGCACAGATACGCAGTATTTT,CASSLLTPSTDTQYF
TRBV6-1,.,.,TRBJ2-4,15,TGTGCCAGCAGGGACATATATCTAGCCAAAAACATTCAGTACTTC,CASRDIYLAKNIQYF
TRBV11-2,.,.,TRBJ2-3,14,TGTGCCAGCAGTGGAGGTTGGGGGCCAGATACGCAGTATTTT,CASSGGWGPDTQYF
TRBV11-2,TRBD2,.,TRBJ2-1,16,TGTGCCAGCAGCTTATATCGCGGGAGCCCCTACAATGAGCAGTTCTTC,CASSLYRGSPYNEQFF